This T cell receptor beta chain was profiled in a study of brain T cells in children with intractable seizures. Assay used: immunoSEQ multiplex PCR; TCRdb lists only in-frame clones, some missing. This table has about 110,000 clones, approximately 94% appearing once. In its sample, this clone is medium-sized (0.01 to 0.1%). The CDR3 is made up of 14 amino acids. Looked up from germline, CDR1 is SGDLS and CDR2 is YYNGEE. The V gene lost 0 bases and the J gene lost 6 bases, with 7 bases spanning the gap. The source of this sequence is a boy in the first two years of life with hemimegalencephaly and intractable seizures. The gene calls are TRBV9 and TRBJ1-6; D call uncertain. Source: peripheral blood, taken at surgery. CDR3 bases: TGTGCCAGCAGCGTAGCCGGGCCTAATTCACCCCTCCACTTT. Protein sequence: CASSVAGPNSPLHF.